This T cell receptor (beta chain) was identified in a study of graft-versus-host responses after intestinal transplantation. Overall study: Anti-thymocyte globulin was used for induction in all recipients, who then took tacrolimus and steroids for roughly three years. Points from the study as a whole: In patients with graft-donor T cell macrochimerism, allograft graft-versus-host to host-versus-graft clonal ratios were high.

Libraries were prepared by immunoSEQ multiplex PCR; TCRdb keeps only in-frame clonotypes and omits some of them. The sample holds about 18,000 clones, 65% to 90% seen once. The starting material, graft tissue, was processed to release intraepithelial and lamina propria lymphocytes. As regards this clone: Its antigen is still unknown.

Germline V gives CDR1 MNHGY, CDR2 SVAAGI. V dropped 4 bases and J dropped 2 bases, with 17 bases sitting between them. CDR3 size: 16 residues. Here the sequenced sample was ileum tissue, taken 17 days after transplant. The chain combines TRBV6-9 with TRBJ2-5; the D gene is possibly TRBD1 (6 bases). The sequence derives from a human patient who received an intestinal transplant, so some T cells may come from the graft donor. The CDR3 spells CASSFNREGRQETQYF. CDR3 bases: TGTGCCAGCAGTTTCAACAGGGAAGGGCGTCAAGAGACCCAGTACTTC.